This note documents a single TCR beta chain sequence. Its antigen is not identified. This sample was included in a study of T cell clones after liver transplantation. Findings and caveats of the study: Post-transplant, graft-donor-reactive CD4 TCRbeta sequences in blood dropped significantly in 5 of 8 subjects.

Repertoires were generated with immunoSEQ multiplex PCR, while TCRdb's copy carries only in-frame clones and drops some. The sample includes some 110,000 clones, roughly 80% of them seen just once. Thawed unstimulated PBMCs were FACS-sorted by CD3, CD4 and CD8 into two populations. Germline-derived CDR1 and CDR2 are MNHEY and SMNVEV (reference sequence). The V end was cut by 3 bases, the J end by 3 bases, with 9 bases between. This CDR3 is built from 14 residues. This rearrangement joins TRBV27 to TRBJ1-5; D is unresolved. This clonotype was sampled from a human donor who received a liver transplant. The source material was CD4+ T cells from blood, sampled before liver transplant. Written as DNA, the CDR3 is TGTGCCAGCAGTTTCGGAGCTAACAATCAGCCCCAGCATTTT. Protein: CASSFGANNQPQHF.